These T cell receptor beta chains were read from a single sample in a study of shared clonotypes between healthy human individuals. The data were produced by immunoSEQ multiplex PCR, yet TCRdb's version contains in-frame clones alone and is incomplete. The table records over a million clones, over 95% of them present only once. The specimen sequenced was naive CD4+ T cells sorted from blood. The source is a man aged 30 to 39 in good health. Both conserved end residues are part of each CDR3. A D gene is named only where the DNA matches it firmly. Clone size is stated in some rows and not others, as once, few, many or a class when expanded.

>-|-|TRBV11-2|TRBJ2-3
CASSSLSGTQYF
TGTGCCAGCAGCTCCCTTAGTGGTACGCAGTATTTT
>TRBD1|-|TRBV5-6|TRBJ1-2
CASSSHLGDRAPPNYGYTF
TGTGCCAGCAGCTCCCACCTGGGGGACAGGGCACCTCCTAACTATGGCTACACCTTC
>-|-|TRBV6-1|TRBJ2-7
CASGGSGTTSYEQYF
TGTGCCAGCGGGGGATCCGGGACAACCTCCTACGAGCAGTACTTC
>-|once|TRBV4-3|TRBJ2-6
CASRRWAEQKSTGANVLTF
TGCGCCAGCAGAAGGTGGGCGGAACAGAAGTCCACTGGGGCCAACGTCCTGACTTTC
>-|once|TRBV18|TRBJ2-4
CASSPPGHLAKNIQYF
TGTGCCAGCTCACCACCCGGACACCTAGCCAAAAACATTCAGTACTTC
>-|-|TRBV18|TRBJ2-5
CASSPTGWETQYF
TGTGCCAGCTCACCCACTGGGTGGGAGACCCAGTACTTC
>-|-|TRBV16|TRBJ1-2
CASSQLGAANYGYTF
TGTGCCAGCAGCCAATTGGGAGCAGCTAACTATGGCTACACCTTC
>-|-|TRBV7-2|TRBJ2-7
CASSFGRSSYEQYF
TGTGCCAGCAGCTTCGGCAGGAGCTCCTACGAGCAGTACTTC
>TRBD1|-|TRBV7-6|TRBJ1-3
CASSSTGGRGNTIYF
TGTGCCAGCAGCTCGACAGGGGGTCGAGGAAACACCATATATTTT
>TRBD2|-|TRBV7-9|TRBJ2-7
CASSLDLAGHYEQYF
TGTGCCAGCAGCTTAGACCTAGCGGGGCACTACGAGCAGTACTTC
>TRBD2|-|TRBV7-3|TRBJ2-1
CASSSPNRTSGSGSYNEQFF
TGTGCCAGCAGCTCACCAAATAGGACTAGCGGGAGCGGGTCCTACAATGAGCAGTTCTTC
>-|-|TRBV27|TRBJ2-2
CASTVQINTGELFF
TGTGCCAGCACGGTACAGATTAACACCGGGGAGCTGTTTTTT
>-|-|TRBV28|TRBJ2-3
CASSLYSLASDTQYF
TGTGCCAGCAGTTTATACTCCCTAGCATCCGATACGCAGTATTTT
>-|-|TRBV15|TRBJ2-1
CATSRELEQFF
TGTGCCACCAGCAGAGAGCTTGAGCAGTTCTTC
>TRBD1|-|TRBV27|TRBJ2-7
CASSADRRYEQYF
TGTGCCAGCAGTGCGGACAGGCGGTACGAGCAGTACTTC
>-|-|TRBV2|TRBJ2-1
CASSRLKGVLLGQFF
TGTGCCAGCAGTAGACTAAAGGGAGTTCTATTAGGGCAGTTCTTC
>TRBD1|-|TRBV9|TRBJ1-2
CASSPNTGVSFGYTF
TGTGCCAGCAGCCCCAACACAGGGGTATCTTTCGGCTACACCTTC
>TRBD1|-|TRBV19|TRBJ1-2
CASTQGQSTYGYTF
TGTGCCAGTACCCAGGGACAGTCTACCTATGGCTACACCTTC
>-|-|TRBV7-2|TRBJ1-2
CASSLARTADGYTF
TGTGCCAGCAGCTTAGCGCGGACAGCCGATGGCTACACCTTC
>-|-|TRBV19|TRBJ2-7
CASSMLGSLGYEQYF
TGTGCCAGTAGTATGTTAGGATCACTTGGGTACGAGCAGTACTTC
>-|-|TRBV5-1|TRBJ1-4
CASSPGTSATNEKLFF
TGCGCCAGCAGCCCAGGGACATCGGCAACTAATGAAAAACTGTTTTTT
>TRBD2|-|TRBV4-1|TRBJ2-7
CASSQGLAGVSGEQYF
TGCGCCAGCAGCCAAGGGCTAGCGGGAGTTTCAGGCGAGCAGTACTTC
>-|-|TRBV7-2|TRBJ2-7
CASSPSGHYEQYF
TGTGCCAGCAGCCCCTCGGGGCACTACGAGCAGTACTTC
>-|-|TRBV9|TRBJ2-1
CASSVNLRLSNEQFF
TGTGCCAGCAGCGTAAACCTAAGACTTTCCAATGAGCAGTTCTTC
>TRBD2|-|TRBV10-3|TRBJ2-1
CAISSLAGDYNEQFF
TGTGCCATCAGTAGCTTAGCGGGAGACTACAATGAGCAGTTCTTC
>-|-|TRBV29-1|TRBJ2-2
CSVGHSLNTGELFF
TGCAGCGTTGGACACAGTCTCAACACCGGGGAGCTGTTTTTT
>-|-|TRBV5-5|TRBJ2-1
CASSLKGEDEQFF
TGTGCCAGCAGCTTGAAGGGGGAGGATGAGCAGTTCTTC
>-|-|TRBV6-5|TRBJ2-1
CASSYSTGRQFF
TGTGCCAGCAGTTACTCGACGGGTAGGCAGTTCTTC
>-|-|TRBV14|TRBJ2-5
CASSQDQVQETQYF
TGTGCCAGCAGCCAAGATCAGGTACAAGAGACCCAGTACTTC
>-|-|TRBV10-2|TRBJ2-7
CATFPGTGSYEQYF
TGCGCCACCTTCCCAGGGACTGGGTCCTACGAGCAGTACTTC
>-|-|TRBV19|TRBJ2-2
CASSIEAGELFF
TGTGCCAGTAGTATAGAGGCCGGGGAGCTGTTTTTT
>-|-|TRBV27|TRBJ1-4
CASSPWGGLSTNEKLFF
TGTGCCAGCAGTCCGTGGGGGGGGCTGTCCACTAATGAAAAACTGTTTTTT
>TRBD2|-|TRBV7-2|TRBJ2-7
CASSLRPSGPYEQYF
TGTGCCAGCAGCTTAAGGCCTAGCGGCCCGTACGAGCAGTACTTC
>-|-|TRBV27|TRBJ2-5
CASSSFGGRTSGETQYF
TGTGCCAGCAGTTCGTTTGGAGGGCGGACGTCAGGAGAGACCCAGTACTTC
>TRBD1|-|TRBV7-2|TRBJ1-1
CASSLGQGRVNTEAFF
TGTGCCAGCAGCTTAGGACAGGGAAGGGTGAACACTGAAGCTTTCTTT
>-|-|TRBV6-5|TRBJ2-3
CASRTRAGPTDTQYF
TGTGCCAGTAGGACGAGGGCGGGGCCCACAGATACGCAGTATTTT
>-|once|TRBV5-4|TRBJ1-2
CASSFGSVPYGYTF
TGTGCCAGCAGCTTCGGCTCCGTTCCCTATGGCTACACCTTC
>-|-|TRBV7-6|TRBJ2-2
CASSLVSQRAGELFF
TGTGCCAGCAGCTTAGTTTCCCAACGGGCCGGGGAGCTGTTTTTT
>TRBD1|-|TRBV27|TRBJ2-3
CASNGDRGINTQYF
TGTGCCAGCAACGGGGACAGGGGCATAAATACGCAGTATTTT
>TRBD1|-|TRBV18|TRBJ2-6
CASSPTLGQDRSGANVLTF
TGTGCCAGCTCACCGACCCTGGGACAGGATCGCTCTGGGGCCAACGTCCTGACTTTC
>TRBD2|-|TRBV2|TRBJ2-7
CASGRLRDYSYEQYF
TGTGCCAGCGGTAGACTGCGGGACTATTCCTACGAGCAGTACTTC
>TRBD2|-|TRBV29-1|TRBJ2-2
CSVEDLAGGSELFF
TGCAGCGTTGAAGATCTAGCGGGAGGATCGGAGCTGTTTTTT
>-|-|TRBV5-4|TRBJ1-3
CASSLGGASGNTIYF
TGTGCCAGCAGCTTGGGTGGGGCGTCTGGAAACACCATATATTTT
>TRBD2|-|TRBV29-1|TRBJ2-1
CSVVSGTYNEQFF
TGCAGCGTTGTTAGCGGGACGTACAATGAGCAGTTCTTC
>-|-|TRBV2|TRBJ1-5
CASSESLRTTTNQPQHF
TGTGCCAGCAGTGAATCGTTGAGGACAACTACCAATCAGCCCCAGCATTTT
>TRBD2|-|TRBV5-1|TRBJ2-7
CASSLVHSGPHYEQYF
TGCGCCAGCAGCTTGGTTCATAGCGGGCCTCACTACGAGCAGTACTTC
>TRBD1|-|TRBV11-2|TRBJ2-3
CASSLRQGSTDTQYF
TGTGCCAGCAGCTTACGACAGGGGAGCACAGATACGCAGTATTTT
>TRBD1|-|TRBV5-4|TRBJ2-1
CASSIGTGASYNEQFF
TGTGCCAGCAGCATAGGGACAGGAGCCTCCTACAATGAGCAGTTCTTC
>-|-|TRBV11-2|TRBJ1-2
CASSRDSSNYGYTF
TGTGCCAGCAGCCGAGACAGCTCTAACTATGGCTACACCTTC
>-|-|TRBV5-4|TRBJ2-1
CASSEVGEQGLEQFF
TGTGCCAGCAGCGAAGTAGGGGAACAGGGACTCGAGCAGTTCTTC
>-|-|TRBV28|TRBJ1-4
CASSSGGDLSEKLFF
TGTGCCAGCAGCTCTGGGGGGGACCTTAGTGAAAAACTGTTTTTT
>-|-|TRBV6-1|TRBJ2-3
CASSGWGATYTQYF
TGTGCCAGCAGTGGGTGGGGCGCCACGTATACGCAGTATTTT
>TRBD1|-|TRBV28|TRBJ2-1
CASRVGQGWYNEQFF
TGTGCCAGCAGGGTTGGACAGGGATGGTACAATGAGCAGTTCTTC
>-|-|TRBV6-5|TRBJ1-3
CASSYSELGSGNTIYF
TGTGCCAGCAGTTACTCCGAACTCGGCTCTGGAAACACCATATATTTT
>TRBD1|-|TRBV23-1|TRBJ2-3
CASSQSGRQGAPDTQYF
TGCGCCAGCAGTCAATCGGGACGACAGGGGGCCCCAGATACGCAGTATTTT
>TRBD1|-|TRBV7-9|TRBJ2-1
CASSPGTAYNEQFF
TGTGCCAGCAGCCCAGGGACAGCCTACAATGAGCAGTTCTTC
>-|-|TRBV11-2|TRBJ1-5
CASSLAGDSNQPQHF
TGTGCCAGCAGCCTAGCAGGGGATAGCAATCAGCCCCAGCATTTT